A single sample is the source of the 23 T cell receptor beta chains below, sequenced in a study of T-cell memory formation after mild COVID-19 (TCRdb year 2021). Receptor libraries were prepared by 5' RACE. TCRdb records Illumina NovaSeq 6000 as the sequencer. TCRdb cleaned the public reads at Q25 with fastp, built clones with MiXCR and kept in-frame beta chains. Rows with one shared CDR3 protein collapse into an entry with the most common genes and DNA. A total of about 440,000 distinct CDR3 sequences appear in this sample, roughly 20% of them only once. The ten most abundant clones make up more than 8% of the sample. The sequenced sample consisted of PBMCs or a T cell subset sorted from them (not recorded which). These receptors all stem from an adult woman who had mild COVID-19 (a few samples of this study predate the infection). The sample titles of this study are shuffled in the database, so cell type and time point are left out; the donor was told from shared clones.

The V gene is TRBV20-1, the J gene TRBJ1-5; D perhaps matches TRBD1 (6 bases). CDR3 size: 13 residues. CDR1 and CDR2 (germline): DFQATT, SNEGSKA (reference sequence). The V end lost 3 bases, the J end lost 6 bases, and 12 bases lay between the germline ends. The CDR3: CSASTGNSQPQHF. Here the CDR3 DNA reads TGCAGTGCTAGTACAGGGAATAGTCAGCCCCAGCATTTT.

The V call is TRBV3-1, the J call TRBJ2-1; D is ambiguous. Germline V gene lookup returns CDR1 LGHDT and CDR2 YNNKEL (reference sequence). The CDR3 has 11 residues. Trimming took off 5 bases at V and 8 bases at J, with 7 bases between the two ends. Here the CDR3 reads CASSRADEQFF. CDR3 nucleotides: TGTGCCAGCAGCAGGGCGGATGAGCAGTTCTTC.

V and J are TRBV6-5 and TRBJ2-3; 10 positions agree with TRBD2. Trimming took 3 bases from V and 2 from J; bases not matched to a gene: 5. CDR3 length: 16 amino acids. Germline loops: CDR1 MNHEY, CDR2 SVGAGI. CDR3 sequence (DNA): TGTGCCAGCAGTTATGCTAGCGGGGGATTCACAGATACGCAGTATTTT. This sequence encodes CASSYASGGFTDTQYF.

The chain combines TRBV6-2 or TRBV6-3 with TRBJ2-7; tentatively, D is TRBD1 (6 bases). With 2 bases removed from V and 0 bases from J, the gap between germline ends came to 14 bases. The CDR3 runs 16 residues. CDR1 MNHEY and CDR2 SVGEGT come from the germline V gene. The CDR3 here is CASSYHRTDSSYEQYF. Here the CDR3 DNA reads TGTGCCAGCAGTTACCATCGGACAGATAGCTCCTACGAGCAGTACTTC.

Only a few counts were recorded for this clonotype. The V call is TRBV3-1, the J call TRBJ2-5; TRBD2 agrees at 8 bases. J lost 4 bases, V lost 6 bases, and 10 bases had no gene match. Per the germline V gene, CDR1 is LGHDT and CDR2 is YNNKEL (reference sequence). This CDR3 has 15 residues. CDR3 nucleotide sequence: TGTGCCAGCAGTCGGGCACCAGCGGGAGCAGAGACCCAGTACTTC. Its translation: CASSRAPAGAETQYF.

This clonotype has a count of ten or more. The rearrangement links TRBV11-2 to TRBJ1-1; no clear D gene. This CDR3 spans 14 amino acids. The V and J ends lost 5 bases and 0 bases respectively, with 10 bases between them. CDR1 and CDR2 from the germline V gene are SGHAT and FQNNGV. The CDR3: CASSASSVNTEAFF. The CDR3 DNA follows: TGTGCCAGCAGCGCTAGTAGCGTGAACACTGAAGCTTTCTTT.

The chain is built from TRBV7-2 and TRBJ1-2, with D possibly TRBD1 on 6 matching bases. This CDR3 spans 16 amino acids. Germline V gene data show CDR1 as SGHTA and CDR2 as FQGNSA. Trimming cost V 3 bases and J 4 bases, with 18 bases left between them. The CDR3 DNA follows: TGTGCCAGCAGCTTCCTGGGGGGCCGGGAGGTCTATGGCTACACCTTC. Its translation is CASSFLGGREVYGYTF.

There are a few counts of this clonotype. The chain joins TRBV7-8 to TRBJ2-7; no reliable D call. CDR1 is SGHVS, CDR2 FQNEAQ, per germline. This CDR3 region has 12 residues. V was shortened by 6 bases and J by 5 bases, with 11 bases between the two germline ends. DNA for the CDR3: TGTGCCAGCAGTATCGGAATGGACGAGCAGTACTTC. Residues: CASSIGMDEQYF.

This chain connects TRBV5-1 to TRBJ2-3, with TRBD2 identical over 8 bases. The CDR3 contains 16 residues. Germline V gene sequence: CDR1 SGHRS, CDR2 YFSETQ. Trimming at V came to 0 bases and at J to 4 bases, leaving 7 bases not matched to a gene. Here the CDR3 reads CASSLDGLAVADTQYF. CDR3 nucleotide sequence: TGCGCCAGCAGCTTGGATGGACTAGCTGTCGCAGATACGCAGTATTTT.

The chain joins TRBV2 to TRBJ2-1; 7 nucleotides agree with TRBD2. Germline CDR1 reads SNHLY; CDR2 reads FYNNEI. This CDR3 is built from 16 residues. The junction had 10 bases not matched to a gene; V was cut back by 6 bases and J by 2 bases. The DNA of the CDR3 is TGTGCCAGCAGCCCTATTCGGGACTATACCTACAATGAGCAGTTCTTC. Residues: CASSPIRDYTYNEQFF.

This clonotype was found many times. The genes are TRBV12-3 or TRBV12-4 and TRBJ2-3; D is unresolved. Trimming shortened V by 3 bases and J by 5 bases, and 3 bases separated the two germline ends. The CDR3 runs 11 residues. The CDR3 nucleotides are TGTGCCAGCAGTTTTAGAGATACGCAGTATTTT. Protein: CASSFRDTQYF.

This clonotype was seen only a few times. The chain is built from TRBV20-1 and TRBJ2-3; TRBD2 matches 15 bases. V gave up 8 bases and J gave up 6 bases; unmatched junction bases: 6. The CDR3 has 14 amino acids. Germline assignment: CDR1 DFQATT and CDR2 SNEGSKA (reference sequence). CDR3 DNA sequence: TGCAGTATGTGGACTAGCGGGGGGGCGGATACGCAGTATTTT. As protein: CSMWTSGGADTQYF.

This clonotype has at least ten counts. Here the CDR3 DNA reads TGTGCCAGCAGCTTATCGGCTAGCGGGTCGGATGAGCAGTTCTTC. Its translation is CASSLSASGSDEQFF. The genes are TRBV7-3 and TRBJ2-1; 8 nucleotides line up with TRBD2. Germline V gene lookup returns CDR1 SGHTA and CDR2 FQGTGA. V lost 2 bases to trimming and J lost 8 bases; unmatched junction nucleotides: 8. The CDR3 length is 15 residues.

This clonotype was recorded a few times. The rearrangement links TRBV14 to TRBJ1-2; possibly TRBD1 for D (6 bases). Trimming cost V 4 bases and J 4 bases, with 10 bases left between them. The CDR3 runs 13 residues. Germline assignment: CDR1 SGHDN and CDR2 FVKESK. This chain's CDR3 is CASSPSQGYGYTF. In nucleotides, the CDR3 is TGTGCCAGCAGCCCGTCACAGGGCTATGGCTACACCTTC.

The chain combines TRBV4-2 with TRBJ2-1; 12 nucleotides match TRBD1. V dropped 4 bases and J dropped 9; count of bases not matched to a gene: 7. Germline V gene lookup returns CDR1 LGHNA and CDR2 YNFKEQ. This CDR3 region has 15 residues. Here the CDR3 reads CASSPAGQGASEQFF. The DNA of the CDR3 is TGTGCCAGCAGCCCCGCGGGACAGGGGGCCAGTGAGCAGTTCTTC.

The chain couples TRBV11-3 to TRBJ2-7, with unresolved D. CDR1 and CDR2 from the germline V gene are SGHNT and YENEEA. The CDR3 is 16 amino acids. Trimming took 5 bases from V and 3 from J, leaving 20 bases between them. In DNA, the CDR3 is TGTGCCAGCAGCGCCGGCCCGGGCCACACCAGCTACGAGCAGTACTTC. Amino acids: CASSAGPGHTSYEQYF.

The CDR3 sequence: CSASSSRGDTEAFF. The DNA of the CDR3 is TGCAGTGCTAGCAGTTCCCGGGGGGACACTGAAGCTTTCTTT. This chain uses TRBV20-1 with TRBJ1-1, with D possibly matching TRBD1 (5 bases). Trimming removed 3 bases from V and 3 bases from J, with 14 bases in between. The CDR3 runs 14 residues. Germline V gene lookup returns CDR1 DFQATT and CDR2 SNEGSKA (reference sequence).

The chain has TRBV25-1 and TRBJ1-1, with D possibly matching TRBD1 (6 bases). CDR3 size: 16 residues. V was trimmed by 2 bases and J by 3 bases, leaving 16 bases between them. Germline-derived CDR1 and CDR2 are MGHDK and SYGVNS. CDR3 DNA: TGTGCCAGCAGTGAAAGTAATCCGGGGGCGGACACTGAAGCTTTCTTT. It codes for CASSESNPGADTEAFF. The entire variable domain, with the rest obtained from reference TRBV25-1 and TRBJ1-1, is as follows: EADIYQTPRYLVIGTGKKITLECSQTMGHDKMYWYQQDPGMELHLIHYSYGVNSTEKGDLSSESTVSRIRTEHFPLTLESARPSHTSQYLCASSESNPGADTEAFFGQGTRLTVV.

This clonotype was counted only a few times. The chain recombines TRBV30 with TRBJ2-1, with TRBD2 identical over 10 bases. This CDR3 comprises 14 residues. Trimming took 4 bases from V and 8 from J; bases not matched to a gene: 8. Germline V gives CDR1 GTSNPN, CDR2 SVGIG (reference sequence). In nucleotides, the CDR3 is TGTGCCTGGATTAAAGCGGGAGGGCCGGATGAGCAGTTCTTC. Residues: CAWIKAGGPDEQFF.

Only a few counts were recorded for this clonotype. The chain combines TRBV12-3 or TRBV12-4 with TRBJ2-7; D is ambiguous. The CDR3 contains 12 residues. V was trimmed by 4 bases and J by 7 bases, leaving 11 bases between them. The DNA for the CDR3 is TGTGCCAGCAGTTGGTCCATAGTGGAGCAGTACTTC. Its protein is CASSWSIVEQYF.

This clonotype came up a few times. The chain has TRBV7-2 and TRBJ2-7; 11 bases fit TRBD2. The CDR3 consists of 15 residues. Germline CDR1 and CDR2: SGHTA and FQGNSA. J was trimmed by 4 bases and V by 5 bases; bases with no gene match: 7. As DNA, the CDR3 is TGTGCCAGCAGCCCCCCGGGACTAGCGGAGTACGAGCAGTACTTC. Amino acids: CASSPPGLAEYEQYF.

As regards this clonotype: Sequence at one end of the junction differs from germline and may be a read error. The J gene is TRBJ1-5, the V gene TRBV20-1; possible D gene TRBD1, 5 bases. Germline V gene sequence: CDR1 DFQATT, CDR2 SNEGSKA (reference sequence). The CDR3 has 13 residues. In DNA form, the CDR3 reads TGCAGTGCGAGAGCTCTCGACAGACAGCTCCAGCATTTT. This sequence encodes CSARALDRQLQHF.

The table lists this clonotype with a few counts. The chain employs TRBV7-2 and TRBJ2-1; D is possibly TRBD2 (6 bases). The CDR3 spans 16 residues. Germline assignment: CDR1 SGHTA and CDR2 FQGNSA. V was trimmed by 7 bases and J by 4 bases, leaving 20 bases between them. This chain's CDR3 is CASTTLLAPKYNEQFF. In DNA, the CDR3 is TGTGCCAGCACGACCCTACTAGCTCCAAAGTACAATGAGCAGTTCTTC.